One sample yielded the 13 T cell receptor beta chains listed below, sequenced in a study of T cell responses to AZD1222 COVID-19 vaccine (dated by TCRdb to about 2021). Library prep was done by the immunoSEQ multiplex PCR assay. TCRdb provides this immuneACCESS table in a form limited to in-frame rearrangements. Some clones are lacking; in checked studies, under half of them reflect an unresolved V gene, and why the rest are absent is not known. The sample has 250,000 to 300,000 clones on record, about 94% of them singletons. The ten largest clones represent roughly 0.5% of the sample. The label giving this sample's time point can be read as: about 28 days (+/-7) after the second vaccine dose. This sample comprised peripheral blood, obtained 28 days after the second AZD1222 dose. The source is an adult who received the AZD1222 COVID-19 vaccine.

The chain has TRBV10-3 and TRBJ2-1; D is possibly TRBD1 (5 bases). The CDR3 extends over 12 amino acids. Germline V gene data show CDR1 as ENHRY and CDR2 as SYGVKD. V lost 4 bases, J lost 7 bases, and 8 bases lay in between. CDR3 DNA sequence: TGTGCCATCAGTGGCCCAGGGAATGAGCAGTTCTTC. This gives the protein CAISGPGNEQFF.

This clone was seen a handful of times. The chain links TRBV11-2 to TRBJ2-7, with D unclear. The CDR3 is 16 amino acids. V lost 7 bases and J 3 bases, leaving 22 bases between the germline ends. Germline assignment: CDR1 SGHAT and CDR2 FQNNGV. CDR3 sequence (DNA): TGTGCCAGCACCTATCTAAGTACGGGCACGTTCTACGAGCAGTACTTC. This gives the protein CASTYLSTGTFYEQYF.

The chain carries TRBV2 and TRBJ2-1; TRBD2 agrees at 9 bases. The length of the CDR3 is 15 residues. V was pared by 5 bases and J by 12 bases, with 14 bases of the junction left unmatched. Germline V gene data show CDR1 as SNHLY and CDR2 as FYNNEI. CDR3 sequence reads: CASSLRGLAGNLQFF. In DNA form, the CDR3 reads TGTGCCAGCAGTCTACGGGGGCTAGCGGGAAACCTGCAGTTCTTC.

This chain links TRBV30 with TRBJ1-5; 8 positions agree with TRBD1. The V gene end was trimmed by 0 bases and the J gene end by 4 bases; junction bases not matched to a gene: 2. Germline V CDR1 and CDR2: GTSNPN, SVGIG (reference sequence). The CDR3 extends over 14 amino acids. As DNA, the CDR3 is TGTGCCTGGAGTGTAGGACAGGGAAATCAGCCCCAGCATTTT. Protein product: CAWSVGQGNQPQHF.

The chain couples TRBV7-2 to TRBJ1-5; D may be TRBD1 (5 bases). Germline CDR1 reads SGHTA; CDR2 reads FQGNSA. Trimming stripped 5 bases from V and 7 bases from J, with 15 bases between. This CDR3 spans 14 amino acids. CDR3 coding DNA: TGTGCCAGCAGCCTGAGGCAGGGAAGCCAGCCCCAGCATTTT. Its protein product is CASSLRQGSQPQHF.

The genes are TRBV30 and TRBJ1-3; 8 bases match TRBD1. With 4 bases clipped from V and 4 bases from J, the junction kept 9 bases outside the gene matches. This CDR3 is built from 15 residues. CDR1 and CDR2 from the germline V gene are GTSNPN and SVGIG (reference sequence). DNA of the CDR3: TGTGCCTGGACGACGGACAGGGCTCGGGGAAACACCATATATTTT. Its translation is CAWTTDRARGNTIYF.

The chain links TRBV7-8 to TRBJ1-2, with TRBD1 matching over 10 bases. The junction had 0 bases not matched to a gene; V was cut back by 3 bases and J by 2 bases. Germline CDR1 SGHVS, CDR2 FQNEAQ. CDR3 length: 14 amino acids. The CDR3 DNA reads as TGTGCCAGCAGCTTGACAGGGGGCAACTATGGCTACACCTTC. This gives the protein CASSLTGGNYGYTF.

The rearrangement links TRBV6-4 to TRBJ2-3; D gene ambiguous. Germline V gene data show CDR1 as MRHNA and CDR2 as SNTAGT. The ends were cut back, 6 bases at V and 0 bases at J, with 16 bases in the middle. This CDR3 contains 16 residues. Here the CDR3 DNA reads TGTGCCAGCAGCCCCAGTTCCATCCCCAGCACAGATACGCAGTATTTT. This sequence encodes CASSPSSIPSTDTQYF.

To note about this clone: In the same sample, other DNA sequences code for this CDR3. The rearrangement links TRBV2 to TRBJ2-7; no definite D call. V was clipped by 7 bases and J by 3 bases, with 7 bases between them. CDR3 length: 11 residues. CDR1 is SNHLY, CDR2 FYNNEI, per germline. The CDR3 region is CASIYYYEQYF. CDR3 in DNA: TGTGCCAGCATTTATTACTACGAGCAGTACTTC.

The chain is built from TRBV2 and TRBJ1-1, with TRBD1 as a possible D gene (5 bases). The V end lost 6 bases, the J end lost 5 bases, and 13 bases lay between the germline ends. Germline V lookup: CDR1 SNHLY, CDR2 FYNNEI. The length of the CDR3 is 13 residues. Written as DNA, the CDR3 is TGTGCCAGCAGGGAGGGAGGGGTGACTGAAGCTTTCTTT. Amino acid sequence: CASREGGVTEAFF.

The chain carries TRBV28 and TRBJ1-2; possibly TRBD1 for D (6 bases). Germline values: CDR1 MDHEN, CDR2 SYDVKM. The germline V and J ends were trimmed by 8 bases and 4 bases, with 23 bases remaining between them. CDR3 length: 16 residues. The CDR3 bases are TGTGCCAGCTTATCATATACCTCCACAGGGCTCTATGGCTACACCTTC. Protein: CASLSYTSTGLYGYTF.

A note on this clone: The sample holds other DNA sequences that translate to the same CDR3. The genes are TRBV20-1 and TRBJ2-5, with D unclear. Trimming left V 6 bases short and J 1 base short, with 3 bases between. CDR3 length equals 10 residues. In germline, CDR1 is DFQATT, CDR2 SNEGSKA (reference sequence). CDR3 DNA: TGCAGTGCAGCCCAAGAGACCCAGTACTTC. Encoded protein: CSAAQETQYF.

J is TRBJ1-3 and V is TRBV5-5, with D hard to call. Looked up from germline, CDR1 is SGHKS and CDR2 is YYEKEE (reference sequence). The CDR3 is made up of 13 amino acids. Deletions cut 0 bases from V and 8 bases from J, with 9 bases between. The CDR3 nucleotides are TGTGCCAGCAGCTTGGGTGCGACGGACACCATATATTTT. Its translation is CASSLGATDTIYF.